The 26 T cell receptor beta chains reported below all come from one sample, sequenced in a study of T cells in Graves' hyperthyroidism and ophthalmopathy. There were TCR beta CDR3 regions amplified from RNA transcripts. An initial round of RT-PCR targeting the TCR CDR3 relied on the HTBI primer set. One entry per CDR3 protein, called by TCRdb with MiXCR from the multiplex PCR reads. The sample lists hundreds of thousands of distinct CDR3 sequences, roughly 15% occurring once. Input material: blood. The source is a woman aged 45 to 65 with Graves' ophthalmopathy.

The rearrangement joins TRBV5-4 to TRBJ2-3, with a tentative D call TRBD2 (5 bases). Trimming left V 0 bases short and J 4 bases short, with 12 bases between. Germline CDR1 SGHNT, CDR2 YYREEE (reference sequence). The CDR3 is 15 residues long. CDR3 sequence (DNA): TGTGCCAGCAGCTTGGATCGCGGGTTTTCAGATACGCAGTATTTT. Translated, it gives CASSLDRGFSDTQYF.

This clonotype came up many times. The rearrangement joins TRBV3-2 to TRBJ2-3; the tabulated D call, TRBD2, remains unverified against the DNA. TRBV3-2 is a pseudogene. There are 17 residues in the CDR3. For the CDR3, the DNA is TGTGCCAGCAGGCCTAGCCCGAGCGGGAGGGAAGGAGATACGCAGTATTTT. Amino acid sequence: CASRPSPSGREGDTQYF.

This clonotype was counted between two and nine times. Since the CDR3 does not end with the conserved phenylalanine or tryptophan, this likely comes from a read error. The gene calls are TRBV6-5 and TRBJ1-1; the D gene is possibly TRBD1 (6 bases). Per the germline V gene, CDR1 is MNHEY and CDR2 is SVGAGI. CDR3 length: 15 residues. Trimming removed 0 bases from V and 1 base from J, with 9 bases in between. CDR3 amino acids: CASSYSLGGNTEAFS. DNA for the CDR3: TGTGCCAGCAGTTACTCTCTAGGGGGGAACACTGAAGCTTTCTCT.

This clonotype was found many times. This sequence joins TRBV6-2 or TRBV6-3 and TRBJ2-7; D perhaps matches TRBD1 (5 bases). Germline V gene data show CDR1 as MNHEY and CDR2 as SVGEGT. The CDR3 is 14 amino acids. V lost 6 bases and J lost 6, with 18 bases in between. CDR3 amino acids: CASSPPTDRGEQYF. CDR3 coding DNA: TGTGCCAGCAGCCCTCCGACCGACAGAGGCGAGCAGTACTTC.

This clonotype was recorded at least ten times. The chain combines TRBV29-1 with TRBJ1-1; 7 positions match TRBD1. Germline trimming cut 8 bases from V and 1 base from J; bases unmatched to any gene: 10. The CDR3 extends over 14 amino acids. Germline V CDR1 and CDR2: SQVTM, ANQGSEA. CDR3 in DNA: TGCAGCCCTACCCGAGGGGGCGGGAACACTGAAGCTTTCTTT. Translated: CSPTRGGGNTEAFF.

Details on this clonotype: Just one base apart from a much larger clone, this may be a read error. This rearrangement joins TRBV6-1 to TRBJ2-5, with 12 positions matching TRBD2. The CDR3 totals 18 residues. Germline CDR1 reads MNHNS; CDR2 reads SASEGT. In DNA form, the CDR3 reads TGTGCCAGCAGTGCACAAGTCCCTAGCGGGAGGGCTTTGGAGACCCAGCACTTC. The encoded protein is CASSAQVPSGRALETQHF.

This clonotype has ten or more counts. The CDR3 DNA follows: TGTGCCAGCTCGCGCGGGACGGCGAGCTCTGGAAACACCATATATTTT. It translates to CASSRGTASSGNTIYF. V gene TRBV18 combines with J gene TRBJ1-3, with D possibly TRBD1 on 5 matching bases. The CDR3 extends over 16 amino acids. V lost 6 bases and J 0 bases, leaving 15 bases between the germline ends. Per the germline V gene, CDR1 is KGHSH and CDR2 is LQKENI.

There are many counts of this clonotype. The gene calls are TRBV6-1 and TRBJ2-3; D possibly matches TRBD1 or TRBD2 (5 bases each). The V and J ends lost 2 bases and 0 bases respectively, with 18 bases between them. The germline gives CDR1 MNHNS, CDR2 SASEGT. The CDR3 totals 18 residues. This chain's CDR3 is CASSEFSYGTSSTDTQYF. The CDR3 DNA follows: TGTGCCAGCAGTGAATTTTCGTACGGGACGTCTAGCACAGATACGCAGTATTTT.

This clonotype was seen many times. The chain carries TRBV4-1 and TRBJ2-7, with D possibly TRBD2 on 5 matching bases. CDR3 length: 16 amino acids. Germline-derived CDR1 and CDR2 are MGHRA and YSYEKL. The V end was cut by 2 bases, the J end by 0 bases, with 14 bases between. CDR3 protein: CASSQFALGSSYEQYF. The CDR3 coding sequence is TGCGCCAGCAGCCAATTCGCGTTGGGGAGCTCCTACGAGCAGTACTTC.

This clonotype was counted between two and nine times. This rearrangement joins TRBV7-9 to TRBJ2-3; 12 bases match TRBD2. With 2 bases clipped from V and 6 bases from J, the junction kept 21 bases outside the gene matches. The CDR3 runs to 21 residues. CDR1 is SEHNR and CDR2 is FQNEAQ in the germline V gene (reference sequence). The DNA of the CDR3 is TGTGCCAGCAGCTTACCCCCAGGACTAGCGGGACCTGACCGCCCAATGGATACGCAGTATTTT. Amino acid sequence: CASSLPPGLAGPDRPMDTQYF.

The chain has TRBV7-8 and TRBJ2-1; D is unresolved. Germline CDR1 is SGHVS and CDR2 is FQNEAQ. V shed 3 bases and J shed 6 bases, with 15 bases lying between them. The CDR3 runs to 15 residues. The CDR3 here is CASSFVPSPGNEQFF. The CDR3 DNA reads TGTGCCAGCAGCTTTGTGCCGTCCCCCGGCAATGAGCAGTTCTTC.

This clonotype was seen at least ten times. The V gene is TRBV11-2, the J gene TRBJ1-4; maybe TRBD1 (6 bases). Trimming removed 3 bases at V and 5 bases at J, with 7 bases between. This CDR3 region has 13 residues. The V gene's germline CDR1 is SGHAT and CDR2 FQNNGV. The CDR3 region has the DNA TGTGCCAGCAGCTTCGGACAGAATGAAAAACTGTTTTTT. This codes for CASSFGQNEKLFF. Complete variable domain (other parts from reference TRBV11-2 and TRBJ1-4): EAGVAQSPRYKIIEKRQSVAFWCNPISGHATLYWYQQILGQGPKLLIQFQNNGVVDDSQLPKDRFSAERLKGVDSTLKIQPAKLEDSAVYLCASSFGQNEKLFFGSGTQLSVL.

In this sample, this clonotype turned up many times. The V gene is TRBV4-2, the J gene TRBJ2-7, with D perhaps matching TRBD1 (7 bases). The CDR3 totals 16 residues. V was pared by 1 base and J by 2 bases, with 15 bases between. The V gene's germline CDR1 is LGHNA and CDR2 YNFKEQ. CDR3 bases: TGTGCCAGCAGCCAAGTAGGCGGGACAGTGGCCTACGAGCAGTACTTC. This sequence encodes CASSQVGGTVAYEQYF.

This clonotype was seen a few times. This chain links TRBV27 with TRBJ1-4; possible D gene TRBD1, 6 bases. CDR1 is MNHEY, CDR2 SMNVEV, per germline (reference sequence). Trimming removed 6 bases from V and 6 bases from J, with 14 bases in between. CDR3 length: 14 amino acids. CDR3 DNA: TGTGCCAGCAGCCTGACAGGATCGGATGAAAAACTGTTTTTT. Its translation: CASSLTGSDEKLFF.

This clonotype was picked up a small number of times. CDR3 DNA: TGCAGCGTTAATAACAGGTTCTCTAACTATGGCTACACCTTC. Amino acid sequence: CSVNNRFSNYGYTF. The gene calls are TRBV29-1 and TRBJ1-2; weak D call: TRBD1 (5 bases). Trimming pared 5 bases from V and 0 bases from J, leaving 13 bases between. The CDR3 has 14 residues. Germline assignment: CDR1 SQVTM and CDR2 ANQGSEA.

This clonotype was observed many times. This chain uses TRBV11-2 with TRBJ2-5; 10 bases match TRBD1. The trim removed 4 bases at V and 4 bases at J, leaving 6 bases unmatched. Germline V gene data show CDR1 as SGHAT and CDR2 as FQNNGV. The CDR3 sequence is 15 residues long. For the CDR3, the DNA is TGTGCCAGCAGCTCCGGGGACAGGGGCCGAGAGACCCAGTACTTC. It encodes CASSSGDRGRETQYF.

This clonotype came up many times. The J gene is TRBJ2-1, the V gene TRBV11-2; D ambiguous. The germline gives CDR1 SGHAT, CDR2 FQNNGV. This CDR3 is 15 amino acids long. Trimming removed 2 bases from V and 6 bases from J, with 14 bases in between. The CDR3 DNA sequence: TGTGCCAGCAGCTTATTGGGGAATAGATTCAATGAGCAGTTCTTC. Its protein is CASSLLGNRFNEQFF.

This clonotype was detected many times. CDR3 residues: CASSIETVVQLTDGYTF. In nucleotides, the CDR3 is TGTGCCAGTAGTATTGAGACAGTGGTCCAATTAACGGATGGCTACACCTTC. The V and J genes are TRBV19 and TRBJ1-2; D perhaps matches TRBD1 (5 bases). From germline, CDR1 is LNHDA and CDR2 SQIVND (reference sequence). V gave up 3 bases and J gave up 6 bases, with 23 bases separating them. CDR3 length equals 17 residues.

V and J are TRBV10-3 and TRBJ1-2, with TRBD1 as a possible D gene (5 bases). The CDR3 totals 15 residues. Germline assignment: CDR1 ENHRY and CDR2 SYGVKD. The V and J ends lost 11 bases and 8 bases respectively, with 27 bases between them. The CDR3 DNA sequence: TGTGCCGTTGAGGCGGGACCCCCTACGCCGGGCGGCTACACCTTC. This encodes CAVEAGPPTPGGYTF.

This clonotype came up a few times. The CDR3 loop is CSARDLPGTGNSPLHF. DNA for the CDR3: TGCAGTGCTAGAGATCTCCCCGGGACAGGGAATTCACCCCTCCACTTT. The chain recombines TRBV20-1 with TRBJ1-6; 9 nucleotides match TRBD1. The CDR3 totals 16 residues. The germline V gene encodes CDR1 DFQATT and CDR2 SNEGSKA (reference sequence). The V gene end was trimmed by 0 bases and the J gene end by 7 bases; junction bases not matched to a gene: 7.

This clonotype was recorded a few times. The chain joins TRBV6-1 to TRBJ2-3, with 8 bases fitting TRBD2. The CDR3 has 17 residues. Trimming at V came to 7 bases and at J to 0 bases, leaving 12 bases not matched to a gene. Per germline, CDR1 MNHNS and CDR2 SASEGT. In nucleotides, the CDR3 is TGTGCCAGCAATCAACTGCCTAGCGGGTCAAGCACAGATACGCAGTATTTT. Encoded protein: CASNQLPSGSSTDTQYF.

This clonotype was recorded many times. The rearrangement links TRBV20-1 to TRBJ2-1; no clear D. The CDR3 covers 14 residues. From germline, CDR1 is DFQATT and CDR2 SNEGSKA (reference sequence). The germline V and J ends were trimmed by 6 bases and 0 bases, with 12 bases remaining between them. CDR3 coding DNA: TGCAGTGCCCCGGACCGCAGCTCCTACAATGAGCAGTTCTTC. This translates into CSAPDRSSYNEQFF.

This clonotype was seen at least ten times. This rearrangement joins TRBV27 to TRBJ2-7, with D possibly called TRBD1 or TRBD2 (6 bases each). In germline, CDR1 is MNHEY, CDR2 SMNVEV (reference sequence). V lost 6 bases and J 4 bases, leaving 16 bases between the germline ends. This CDR3 has 14 amino acids. The CDR3 DNA reads as TGTGCCAGCAGAGACAGGAGGGATAATTACGAGCAGTACTTC. Its protein is CASRDRRDNYEQYF.

This clonotype was detected many times. The chain joins TRBV30 to TRBJ1-1; D not certain. V shed 1 base and J shed 1 base, with 7 bases lying between them. CDR3 length: 13 amino acids. Germline V gene sequence: CDR1 GTSNPN, CDR2 SVGIG (reference sequence). The CDR3 DNA reads TGTGCCTGGAGTGCGCAGCGGAACACTGAAGCTTTCTTT. It yields the protein CAWSAQRNTEAFF.

Many counts were recorded for this clonotype. Here the CDR3 reads CASSLTAKRQPQHF. The CDR3 nucleotides are TGTGCCAGCAGTCTGACAGCCAAGAGGCAGCCCCAGCATTTT. This chain connects TRBV12-3 or TRBV12-4 to TRBJ1-5; TRBD1 is a possible D gene (5 bases). The V end was cut by 5 bases, the J end by 7 bases, with 15 bases between. This CDR3 is 14 amino acids long.

In its sample, this clonotype was seen a few times. The chain carries TRBV28 and TRBJ2-7; 7 bases are shared with TRBD1. V lost 7 bases and J lost 5; bases outside the gene matches: 8. This CDR3 region has 13 residues. Germline V CDR1 and CDR2: MDHEN, SYDVKM. The CDR3 is CASKETGPDEQYF. CDR3 nucleotides: TGTGCCAGCAAGGAGACAGGGCCTGACGAGCAGTACTTC.